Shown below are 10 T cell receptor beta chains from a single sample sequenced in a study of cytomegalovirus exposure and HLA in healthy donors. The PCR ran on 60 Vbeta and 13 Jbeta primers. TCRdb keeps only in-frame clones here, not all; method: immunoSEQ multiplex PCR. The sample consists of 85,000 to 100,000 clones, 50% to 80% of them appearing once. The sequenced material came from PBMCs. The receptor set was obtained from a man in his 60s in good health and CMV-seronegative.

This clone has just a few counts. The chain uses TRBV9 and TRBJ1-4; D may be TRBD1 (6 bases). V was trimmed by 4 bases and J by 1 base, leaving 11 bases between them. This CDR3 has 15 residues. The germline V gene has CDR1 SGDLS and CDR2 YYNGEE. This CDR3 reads CASSSRGVTNEKLFF. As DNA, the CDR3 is TGTGCCAGCAGCTCCAGGGGAGTAACTAATGAAAAACTGTTTTTT.

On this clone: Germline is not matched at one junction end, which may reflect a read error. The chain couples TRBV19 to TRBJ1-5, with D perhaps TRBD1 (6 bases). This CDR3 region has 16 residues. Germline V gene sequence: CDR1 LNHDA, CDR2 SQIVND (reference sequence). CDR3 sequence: CASRIGTGPYNQPQHF. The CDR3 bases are TGTGCCAGTAGAATAGGAACAGGGCCCTACAATCAGCCCCAGCATTTT.

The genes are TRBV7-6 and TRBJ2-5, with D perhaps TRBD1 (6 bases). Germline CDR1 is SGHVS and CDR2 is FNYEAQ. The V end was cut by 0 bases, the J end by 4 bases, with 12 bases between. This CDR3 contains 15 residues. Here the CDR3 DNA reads TGTGCCAGCAGCTTAGCGTGGGGGCTTTCAGAGACCCAGTACTTC. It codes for CASSLAWGLSETQYF.

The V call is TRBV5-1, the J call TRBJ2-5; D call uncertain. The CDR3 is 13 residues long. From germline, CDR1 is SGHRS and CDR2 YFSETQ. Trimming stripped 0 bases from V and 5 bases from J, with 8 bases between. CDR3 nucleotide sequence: TGCGCCAGCAGCTTGGTTTCCCGGGAGACCCAGTACTTC. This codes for CASSLVSRETQYF.

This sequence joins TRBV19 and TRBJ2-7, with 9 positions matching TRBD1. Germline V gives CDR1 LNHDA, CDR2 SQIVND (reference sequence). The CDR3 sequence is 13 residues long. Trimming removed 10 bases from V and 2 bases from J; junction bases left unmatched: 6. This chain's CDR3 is CATGTGSPYEQYF. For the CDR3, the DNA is TGTGCCACCGGGACAGGGAGTCCCTACGAGCAGTACTTC.

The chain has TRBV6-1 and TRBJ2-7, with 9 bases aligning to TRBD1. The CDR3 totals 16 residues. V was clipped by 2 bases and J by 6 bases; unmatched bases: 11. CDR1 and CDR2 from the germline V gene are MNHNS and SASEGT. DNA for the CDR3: TGTGCCAGCAGTGAAATCAATCCGGGACAGGGAGGCGAGCAGTACTTC. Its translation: CASSEINPGQGGEQYF.

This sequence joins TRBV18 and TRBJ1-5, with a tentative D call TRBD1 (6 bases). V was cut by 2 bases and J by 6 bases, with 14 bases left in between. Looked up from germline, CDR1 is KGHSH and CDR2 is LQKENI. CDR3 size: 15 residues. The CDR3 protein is CASSPSTGPGQPQHF. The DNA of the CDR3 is TGTGCCAGCTCACCATCGACAGGTCCAGGTCAGCCCCAGCATTTT.

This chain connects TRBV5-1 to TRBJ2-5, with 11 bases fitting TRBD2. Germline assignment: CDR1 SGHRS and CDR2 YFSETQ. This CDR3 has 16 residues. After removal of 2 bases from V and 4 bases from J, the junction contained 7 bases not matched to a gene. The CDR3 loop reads CASSFILAGGTETQYF. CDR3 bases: TGCGCCAGCAGCTTCATTCTAGCGGGGGGAACAGAGACCCAGTACTTC. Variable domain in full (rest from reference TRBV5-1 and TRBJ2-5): KAGVTQTPRYLIKTRGQQVTLSCSPISGHRSVSWYQQTPGQGLQFLFEYFSETQRNKGNFPGRFSGRQFSNSRSEMNVSTLELGDSALYLCASSFILAGGTETQYFGPGTRLLVL.

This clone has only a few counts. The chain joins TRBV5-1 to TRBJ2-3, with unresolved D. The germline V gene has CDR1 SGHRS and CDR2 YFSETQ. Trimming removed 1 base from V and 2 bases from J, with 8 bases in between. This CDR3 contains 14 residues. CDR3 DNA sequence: TGCGCCAGCAGCTTGAGTCTAGACACAGATACGCAGTATTTT. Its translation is CASSLSLDTDTQYF.

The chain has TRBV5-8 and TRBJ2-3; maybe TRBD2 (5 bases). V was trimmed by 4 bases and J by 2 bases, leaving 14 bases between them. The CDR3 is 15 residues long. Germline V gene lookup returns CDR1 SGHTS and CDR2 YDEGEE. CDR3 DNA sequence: TGTGCCAGCAGCCCCAACGCCGGACTCACAGATACGCAGTATTTT. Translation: CASSPNAGLTDTQYF.